This entry is about one T cell receptor (beta chain). The record originates from a study of blood T cell repertoires in COVID-19. Study background: Nucleic acid was either cDNA or gDNA, and it came from T cells, B-cell-depleted T cells, or PBMCs.

The V end lost 4 bases, the J end lost 4 bases, and 21 bases lay between the germline ends. The CDR3 is made up of 17 amino acids. Germline V gives CDR1 MGHRA, CDR2 YSYEKL. Repertoires were generated with immunoSEQ multiplex PCR, while TCRdb's copy carries only in-frame clones and drops some. The sample shows some 170,000 clones, more than 75% of them seen only once. The chain is built from TRBV4-1 and TRBJ2-3, with D possibly TRBD1 on 5 matching bases. This clonotype was sampled from a human donor with acute COVID-19. The donor label of this sample is uncertain. The sample comprised PBMCs or T cells enriched from blood (not recorded which). The CDR3 reads CASSLASLGARADTQYF. In nucleotides, the CDR3 is TGCGCCAGCAGCCTTGCGTCGTTGGGCGCCAGGGCAGATACGCAGTATTTT.